This paragraph covers one TCR beta chain sequence. Its target is not known. The data originate from a study of T cell responses to AZD1222 COVID-19 vaccine. The CDR3 has 14 amino acids. V was shortened by 4 bases and J by 8 bases, with 17 bases between the two germline ends. The germline V gene encodes CDR1 LGHDT and CDR2 YNNKEL (reference sequence). Measured with immunoSEQ multiplex PCR; TCRdb has only the in-frame clones, and not every one. The table shows about 140,000 clones, with about 90% occurring only once. Findings of the study overall: Donors were chiefly white British, with a greater number of females, and clonal diversity was perhaps underestimated. The study found vaccine-associated CD4 TCRs spanning spike, dominant at 160-218 and 743-854. Among spike-specific TCRs, nearly half reportedly target unmutated variant regions. Researchers took repertoire samples only after the peak T cell response had come.

This clonotype was obtained from an adult who received the MenACWY meningococcal vaccine as a control. The chain combines TRBV3-1 (or the pseudogene TRBV3-2) with TRBJ1-1; TRBD1 might be the D (6 bases). The material sequenced was peripheral blood, taken 28 days after the second dose of the MenACWY control vaccine. In DNA form, the CDR3 reads TGTGCCAGCAGCCCGACGGACAGAGGGGGAGAAGCTTTCTTT. It translates to CASSPTDRGGEAFF.